The present TCR beta chain was sequenced within a study of CD8+CD57+ T cells in acquired aplastic anemia. For CDR3 and TCR beta VDJ profiling, genomic DNA was the template used. TCRdb re-called the reads through MiXCR, storing one row per CDR3 protein. Among about 180,000 distinct CDR3 sequences listed, about half were seen once. An expansion of CD8+CD57+ cells by flow cytometry had been shown in patients chosen for sequencing. This clonotype appeared many times. The germline V gene encodes CDR1 SGDLS and CDR2 YYNGEE. CDR3 size: 15 residues. V lost 2 bases and J 0 bases, leaving 10 bases between the germline ends.

This chain links TRBV9 with TRBJ2-3; D uncertain. Sequenced material: sorted CD4+, CD8+, or CD8+CD57+ T cells (not recorded which) from PBMCs. This clonotype was obtained from a human donor with aplastic anemia. The CDR3, as DNA: TGTGCCAGCAGCGTGACTGTACATAGCACAGATACGCAGTATTTT. Residues: CASSVTVHSTDTQYF.